This T cell receptor beta chain appears in the sequencing data of a study of technical replicates of blood from a few donors (dated by TCRdb to about 2017). V is clipped by 4 bases and J by 8 bases, and the sequence between their germline boundaries is 18 bases long. Measured from the cysteine to the phenylalanine, the CDR3 is 14 residues long. Only CDR3 DNA is held: 42 bases, read in frame from base 1. Per the germline V gene, SGDLS is the CDR1 and YYNGEE is the CDR2. About this clone: What this receptor recognizes is not known. Per-base quality was not reported, and no clone a single base away is much larger than it.

The library was made by the immunoSEQ multiplex PCR assay. In TCRdb, the immuneACCESS table is reduced to in-frame sequences with V and J assigned. These tables do not hold every clone; where another copy was compared, an unresolved V gene accounts for under half, and the others remain unexplained. A total of 78,000 or so clones appear in this sample, about 91% of them only once. The biggest ten clones account for 0.41% of the sample. The material sequenced was T cells isolated from PBMCs. This receptor was taken from a human donor in good health. In this chain, TRBV9 is recombined with TRBJ1-1; TRBD1 is a weak D gene call, 5 bases matching. The base sequence is TGTGCCAGCAGCCCCTGGGGGGTATCCCCAGAAGCTTTCTTT. The encoded protein is CASSPWGVSPEAFF.